This TCR beta chain was identified during a study of shared clonotypes between healthy human individuals. Study-level background: Aged between 18 and 49, the donors were a couple of women and three men. Three plates were used per donor for CD4 naive, three for CD4 memory, two for CD8 naive and one for CD8 memory. Study-wide results and caveats: Sampling included only blood; tissue repertoires likely differ.

This clone was counted many times. Its antigen is not identified. How the authors handled the data: There were no quality scores in the junction-only immunoSEQ sequences, so filtering differed. Generated by immunoSEQ multiplex PCR, the TCRdb table keeps only in-frame clones and is missing some. Clone size and V and J calls were adopted from that table, with D and trimming inferred from the DNA. Among roughly 680,000 clones, around 77% were seen once, and the ten largest hold less than 2%. The CDR3 has 15 amino acids. CDR1 MNHEY and CDR2 SMNVEV come from the germline V gene (reference sequence). V was pared by 5 bases and J by 0 bases, with 14 bases between.

Specimen: memory CD4+ T cells sorted from blood. Described subset: CD45RA-negative fraction. The V and J genes are TRBV27 and TRBJ2-7; TRBD1 might be the D (5 bases). The TCR sequence derives from a woman aged 25 to 39 in good health. CDR3 protein: CASSGRGLSSYEQYF. CDR3 coding DNA: TGTGCCAGCAGTGGTAGGGGCCTCAGCTCCTACGAGCAGTACTTC.